Below, 15 T cell receptor beta chains from the same sample are listed, as sequenced in a study of cytomegalovirus exposure and HLA in healthy donors (dated by TCRdb to the late 2010s). The library was prepared using the immunoSEQ multiplex PCR assay. A mixture of 60 forward primers for TCR Vbeta segments and 13 reverse primers for TCR Jbeta segments was used in the multiplex PCR. TCRdb limited this immuneACCESS table to in-frame rearrangements with V and J called. A share of clones is missing; checked studies link under half to unresolved V genes, and the rest is unexplained. The sample table records some 210,000 clones; 80% to 90% of these occur just once. The ten largest make up about 1.2% of the sample. Sequencing was performed on PBMCs. Receptors were obtained from a young man in good health and CMV-seronegative.

The V call is TRBV19, the J call TRBJ2-1, with 10 bases aligning to TRBD1. This CDR3 is 16 amino acids long. Germline CDR1 is LNHDA and CDR2 is SQIVND (reference sequence). V trimming: 5 bases; J trimming: 7 bases; junction bases outside the gene matches: 11. CDR3 region: CASSVKGGQGTNEQFF. As DNA, the CDR3 is TGTGCCAGTAGTGTGAAAGGGGGACAGGGGACGAATGAGCAGTTCTTC. Based on the CDR3 plus reference TRBV19 and TRBJ2-1, the full variable domain is DGGITQSPKYLFRKEGQNVTLSCEQNLNHDAMYWYRQDPGQGLRLIYYSQIVNDFQKGDIAEGYSVSREKKESFPLTVTSAQKNPTAFYLCASSVKGGQGTNEQFFGPGTRLTVL.

Regarding this clone: In the same sample, other DNA sequences code for this CDR3. J is TRBJ2-3 and V is TRBV11-2; 11 bases match TRBD2. There are 16 residues in the CDR3. Germline V lookup: CDR1 SGHAT, CDR2 FQNNGV. With V trimmed by 3 bases and J by 2 bases, 4 bases remained unmatched. The CDR3 nucleotides are TGTGCCAGCAGCTTTTTAGCGGGGGGGCTCACAGATACGCAGTATTTT. It encodes CASSFLAGGLTDTQYF.

This clone was counted a single time. J is TRBJ2-2 and V is TRBV19, with TRBD1 identical over 7 bases. The CDR3 extends over 19 amino acids. Trimming took 5 bases from V and 1 from J; bases not matched to a gene: 16. Germline values: CDR1 LNHDA, CDR2 SQIVND (reference sequence). The CDR3 sequence: CASSHRGVGPEKNTGELFF. In DNA form, the CDR3 reads TGTGCCAGTAGTCACAGGGGAGTGGGGCCCGAAAAGAACACCGGGGAGCTGTTTTTT. The full variable domain, in which reference TRBV19 and TRBJ2-2 provide the parts outside the CDR3, is DGGITQSPKYLFRKEGQNVTLSCEQNLNHDAMYWYRQDPGQGLRLIYYSQIVNDFQKGDIAEGYSVSREKKESFPLTVTSAQKNPTAFYLCASSHRGVGPEKNTGELFFGEGSRLTVL.

A remark on this clone: At one end the junction does not follow the germline gene, possibly because of a read error. The chain recombines TRBV7-9 with TRBJ2-7, with D uncertain. The CDR3 has 11 amino acids. The V gene's germline CDR1 is SEHNR and CDR2 FQNEAQ (reference sequence). CDR3 bases: TGTTCCAGCAGCAGAGCCTACGAGCAGTACTTC. It encodes CSSSRAYEQYF. The whole variable domain, remainder taken from reference TRBV7-9 and TRBJ2-7, is DTGVSQNPRHKITKRGQNVTFRCDPISEHNRLYWYRQTLGQGPEFLTYFQNEAQLEKSRLLSDRFSAERPKGSFSTLEIQRTEQGDSAMYLCSSSRAYEQYFGPGTRLTVT.

The CDR3 spells CASSLEGVQETQYF. The CDR3 DNA is TGTGCCAGCAGCTTGGAAGGAGTCCAAGAGACCCAGTACTTC. The chain carries TRBV5-6 and TRBJ2-5; no definite D call. The CDR3 is made up of 14 amino acids. Per the germline V gene, CDR1 is SGHDT and CDR2 is YYEEEE. Trimming removed 0 bases at V and 1 base at J, with 7 bases between.

This chain uses TRBV7-9 with TRBJ2-7; 8 bases align to TRBD1. V gave up 5 bases and J gave up 3 bases; unmatched junction bases: 12. This CDR3 has 16 amino acids. CDR1 and CDR2 (germline): SEHNR, FQNEAQ (reference sequence). CDR3 bases: TGTGCCAGCAGCAGCTCGACAGGGGTGGGGCTCTACGAGCAGTACTTC. Amino acids: CASSSSTGVGLYEQYF. Full variable domain (missing parts from reference TRBV7-9 and TRBJ2-7): DTGVSQNPRHKITKRGQNVTFRCDPISEHNRLYWYRQTLGQGPEFLTYFQNEAQLEKSRLLSDRFSAERPKGSFSTLEIQRTEQGDSAMYLCASSSSTGVGLYEQYFGPGTRLTVT.

The genes are TRBV7-8 and TRBJ2-7; TRBD1 matches at 11 bases. The germline V gene encodes CDR1 SGHVS and CDR2 FQNEAQ. The CDR3 has 14 residues. Trimming at V came to 1 base and at J to 6 bases, leaving 2 bases not matched to a gene. The CDR3 DNA reads TGTGCCAGCAGCTTAGGGACAGGGGGCGCCGAGCAGTACTTC. This sequence encodes CASSLGTGGAEQYF.

This chain links TRBV7-9 with TRBJ2-7; D gene unclear. CDR3 size: 15 residues. CDR1 is SEHNR and CDR2 is FQNEAQ in the germline V gene (reference sequence). The V and J ends lost 1 base and 0 bases respectively, with 10 bases between them. This CDR3 is CASSLGGKSSYEQYF. In DNA form, the CDR3 reads TGTGCCAGCAGCTTAGGCGGCAAGAGCTCCTACGAGCAGTACTTC.

This chain links TRBV19 with TRBJ2-5; 7 bases fit TRBD2. With V trimmed by 6 bases and J by 2 bases, 9 bases remained unmatched. The CDR3 is 15 residues long. Looked up from germline, CDR1 is LNHDA and CDR2 is SQIVND (reference sequence). The chain's CDR3 is CASSRSGAPQETQYF. The CDR3 DNA follows: TGTGCCAGTAGCCGGAGCGGGGCGCCGCAAGAGACCCAGTACTTC. Complete variable domain (other parts from reference TRBV19 and TRBJ2-5): DGGITQSPKYLFRKEGQNVTLSCEQNLNHDAMYWYRQDPGQGLRLIYYSQIVNDFQKGDIAEGYSVSREKKESFPLTVTSAQKNPTAFYLCASSRSGAPQETQYFGPGTRLLVL.

The rearrangement joins TRBV27 to TRBJ1-5, with 7 bases identical to TRBD1. With 6 bases clipped from V and 4 bases from J, the junction kept 12 bases outside the gene matches. CDR3 length equals 16 residues. Germline values: CDR1 MNHEY, CDR2 SMNVEV (reference sequence). The CDR3 protein is CASRPSPGGSNQPQHF. For the CDR3, the DNA is TGTGCCAGCAGACCCAGCCCAGGGGGTTCAAATCAGCCCCAGCATTTT.

This chain joins TRBV6-5 and TRBJ1-2; TRBD1 might be the D (5 bases). Trimming cost V 3 bases and J 4 bases, with 9 bases left between them. Germline assignment: CDR1 MNHEY and CDR2 SVGAGI. CDR3 length: 13 residues. CDR3 coding DNA: TGTGCCAGCAGTTATGACAGAATCTATGGCTACACCTTC. Its translation: CASSYDRIYGYTF.

The chain is built from TRBV6-6 and TRBJ1-1, with 8 bases lining up with TRBD1. The CDR3 is made up of 15 amino acids. Germline assignment: CDR1 MNHNY and CDR2 SVGAGI (reference sequence). V dropped 7 bases and J dropped 5; count of bases not matched to a gene: 12. The CDR3 nucleotides are TGTGCCAGCAATGGACAGGGAGGTAGGGGTACTGAAGCTTTCTTT. Translation: CASNGQGGRGTEAFF.

The chain joins TRBV4-1 to TRBJ2-3; D remains ambiguous. This CDR3 is built from 16 residues. The germline gives CDR1 MGHRA, CDR2 YSYEKL. Trimming took 3 bases from V and 3 from J, leaving 16 bases between them. The DNA of the CDR3 is TGCGCCAGCAGCCAGGTCAACACACGAAGAACAGATACGCAGTATTTT. It is translated as CASSQVNTRRTDTQYF.

The gene calls are TRBV27 and TRBJ1-2, with TRBD1 identical over 9 bases. Losses at the gene ends were 6 bases for V and 2 bases for J; bases not matched to a gene: 4. Germline CDR1 and CDR2: MNHEY and SMNVEV (reference sequence). The CDR3 length is 14 residues. The CDR3 DNA follows: TGTGCCAGCAGACTACAGGGGGCGAACTATGGCTACACCTTC. It encodes CASRLQGANYGYTF.

This chain links TRBV28 with TRBJ1-1; no reliable D call. The CDR3 sequence is 12 residues long. V lost 6 bases and J 4 bases, leaving 9 bases between the germline ends. Germline-derived CDR1 and CDR2 are MDHEN and SYDVKM. The CDR3 here is CASRESGTEAFF. The CDR3 DNA follows: TGTGCCAGCAGGGAATCGGGCACTGAAGCTTTCTTT.